This is a list of T cell receptor beta chains from one sample in a study of beta chain features in type 1 diabetes. Data came from immunoSEQ multiplex PCR; TCRdb stores just in-frame clones and leaves some out. Of about 710,000 clones in the sample, roughly an eighth were seen once. Specimen: naive CD4+ T cells from blood. The receptors originated from a man younger than 35 with type 1 diabetes. The CDR3 runs from the conserved cysteine through the conserved F or W. The D gene is left open where the match is weak. Clone size, where shown, is once, few, many, or a class for clones that have expanded.

v_call	clone_size	j_call	d_call	cdr3_aa	cdr3_nt
TRBV2	few	TRBJ2-1	.	CASSLYNEQFF	TGTGCCAGCAGTTTATACAATGAGCAGTTCTTC
TRBV7-2	.	TRBJ2-5	.	CASSPNGGTPETQYF	TGTGCCAGCAGCCCAAACGGAGGGACTCCGGAGACCCAGTACTTC
TRBV7-2	.	TRBJ1-2	.	CASSLGSANYGYTF	TGTGCCAGCAGCTTAGGGTCCGCGAACTATGGCTACACCTTC
TRBV5-1	.	TRBJ2-3	.	CASRYTGGPLGDTQYF	TGCGCCAGCAGGTATACGGGGGGCCCACTTGGAGATACGCAGTATTTT
TRBV6-6	.	TRBJ2-1	.	CATLQDSYNEQFF	TGTGCCACCCTACAGGACTCCTACAATGAGCAGTTCTTC
TRBV11-3	.	TRBJ2-2	.	CASSLGFAGELFF	TGTGCCAGCAGCTTAGGGTTCGCCGGGGAGCTGTTTTTT
TRBV10-3	few	TRBJ2-2	TRBD1	CATQPGQGSTGELFF	TGTGCCACCCAGCCGGGACAGGGGAGCACCGGGGAGCTGTTTTTT
TRBV2	few	TRBJ2-7	.	CASSPDPGVIVEQYF	TGTGCCAGCAGTCCGGACCCCGGCGTCATCGTAGAGCAGTACTTC
TRBV5-6	.	TRBJ2-2	.	CASSPDQSSTGELFF	TGTGCCAGCAGCCCTGATCAATCTAGCACCGGGGAGCTGTTTTTT
TRBV7-9	.	TRBJ1-4	.	CASSITLVGNEKLFF	TGTGCCAGCAGTATCACACTGGTGGGTAATGAAAAACTGTTTTTT
TRBV30	.	TRBJ1-4	.	CACEGTVAIEKLFF	TGTGCCTGCGAGGGGACGGTGGCGATTGAAAAACTGTTTTTT
TRBV18	.	TRBJ2-6	.	CASSPRDGANVLTF	TGTGCCAGCTCACCCAGAGATGGGGCCAACGTCCTGACTTTC
TRBV7-2	few	TRBJ2-4	.	CASSLSGGLAKNIQYF	TGTGCCAGCAGCTTATCAGGGGGGCTAGCCAAAAACATTCAGTACTTC
TRBV18	.	TRBJ2-5	.	CASSPRQETQYF	TGTGCCAGCTCACCAAGGCAAGAGACCCAGTACTTC
TRBV4-2	few	TRBJ1-1	.	CASSRTGDTEAFF	TGTGCCAGCAGCCGGACGGGGGACACTGAAGCTTTCTTT
TRBV9	few	TRBJ2-1	.	CASSVGVTGAINEQFF	TGTGCCAGCAGCGTAGGAGTTACGGGAGCGATCAATGAGCAGTTCTTC
TRBV19	few	TRBJ2-3	TRBD2	CASRTSGNTDTQYF	TGTGCCAGTAGGACTAGCGGGAACACAGATACGCAGTATTTT
TRBV10-3	.	TRBJ2-1	.	CAISSSHGNPEGNEQFF	TGTGCCATCAGTTCGAGTCACGGGAATCCTGAGGGCAATGAGCAGTTCTTC
TRBV9	.	TRBJ2-4	.	CASSLDTNIQYF	TGTGCCAGCAGCCTAGATACAAACATTCAGTACTTC
TRBV5-1	few	TRBJ2-5	.	CASSLVGRGETQYF	TGCGCCAGCAGCTTGGTCGGCAGGGGAGAGACCCAGTACTTC
TRBV30	few	TRBJ2-5	.	CAWSVLILETQYF	TGTGCCTGGAGTGTACTTATCCTAGAGACCCAGTACTTC
TRBV9	few	TRBJ1-6	.	CASSGNNSPLHF	TGTGCCAGCAGCGGGAATAATTCACCCCTCCACTTT
TRBV6-5	.	TRBJ2-1	.	CASSLTGTETYNEQFF	TGTGCCAGCAGTTTAACCGGGACGGAAACTTACAATGAGCAGTTCTTC
TRBV7-9	.	TRBJ2-3	.	CASTPGADTQYF	TGTGCCAGCACCCCCGGGGCAGATACGCAGTATTTT
TRBV9	few	TRBJ2-1	.	CASDRGLAYNEQFF	TGTGCCAGCGATCGGGGTTTAGCCTACAATGAGCAGTTCTTC
TRBV4-3	.	TRBJ1-2	TRBD1	CASSQAGTANYGYTF	TGCGCCAGCAGCCAAGCGGGGACAGCTAACTATGGCTACACCTTC
TRBV4-3	few	TRBJ2-5	.	CANYPGRIQETQYF	TGCGCCAACTACCCGGGACGCATCCAAGAGACCCAGTACTTC
TRBV7-2	.	TRBJ1-2	.	CASSLAQDSGYTF	TGTGCCAGCAGCTTAGCGCAAGACAGCGGCTACACCTTC
TRBV4-1	.	TRBJ2-5	TRBD1	CASSQLLGQGGQQETQYF	TGCGCCAGCAGCCAACTGCTCGGACAGGGGGGTCAGCAAGAGACCCAGTACTTC
TRBV7-9	few	TRBJ2-5	TRBD2	CASSLTSGQETQYF	TGTGCCAGCAGCCTGACTAGCGGACAAGAGACCCAGTACTTC
TRBV7-9	few	TRBJ1-4	TRBD1	CASSLGGQGEKLFF	TGTGCCAGCAGCCTAGGGGGCCAGGGCGAAAAACTGTTTTTT
TRBV6-5	few	TRBJ2-2	.	CASRLGLKRGELFF	TGTGCCAGCAGACTGGGCCTTAAACGCGGGGAGCTGTTTTTT
TRBV5-1	few	TRBJ2-1	.	CASSWQGRRNEQFF	TGCGCCAGCAGCTGGCAGGGACGGCGCAATGAGCAGTTCTTC
TRBV29-1	.	TRBJ1-1	.	CSAGGGMHRNTEAFF	TGCAGCGCCGGGGGCGGGATGCATCGGAACACTGAAGCTTTCTTT
TRBV21-1	few	TRBJ1-2	.	CASSKGGAGQPLANYGYTF	TGTGCCAGCAGCAAAGGTGGGGCGGGACAGCCGTTAGCTAACTATGGCTACACCTTC
TRBV18	.	TRBJ2-7	.	CASSVSESYEQYF	TGTGCCAGCTCCGTAAGTGAGTCCTACGAGCAGTACTTC
TRBV27	few	TRBJ1-2	TRBD1	CASRGQGLVGRGYTF	TGTGCCAGCAGGGGACAGGGTCTAGTGGGTCGAGGCTACACCTTC
TRBV15	few	TRBJ2-3	TRBD2	CATSRAGLAGVADTQYF	TGTGCCACCAGCAGAGCTGGACTAGCGGGTGTAGCAGATACGCAGTATTTT
TRBV10-3	few	TRBJ2-1	.	CAISVENEQFF	TGTGCCATCAGTGTTGAGAATGAGCAGTTCTTC
TRBV7-9	.	TRBJ2-1	.	CASSSRGSAFNEQFF	TGTGCCAGCAGCAGCAGGGGTAGCGCATTCAATGAGCAGTTCTTC